The rows below give T cell receptor beta chains drawn from one sample of a study of beta chain features in type 1 diabetes. Here immunoSEQ multiplex PCR was the method, and the copy in TCRdb shows in-frame clones only, minus some. The data show almost 250,000 clones, with around 14% seen just once and approximately 0.024% held by the top ten. Sequenced sample: naive CD4+ T cells from blood. These receptors were taken from a woman aged 40 to 50 in good health. The CDR3 runs from the conserved cysteine through the conserved F or W. Fields, in order: V gene, clone size, D gene, J gene, CDR3 DNA, CDR3 protein. A D gene is named only where the DNA matches it firmly. The size of a clone is reported for some rows only, either as once, few or many, or as a class for expanded clones.

TRBV7-9	few	NA	TRBJ2-3	TGTGCCAGCAGCCCTAGCACAGATACGCAGTATTTT	CASSPSTDTQYF
TRBV25-1	few	TRBD1	TRBJ2-1	TGTGCCAGCAGTGAATTTGGGACAGTATTATTAGAGCAGTTCTTC	CASSEFGTVLLEQFF
TRBV7-2	few	NA	TRBJ2-7	TGTGCCAGCAGTCCGGTGTCCTACGAGCAGTACTTC	CASSPVSYEQYF
TRBV29-1	few	TRBD1	TRBJ1-4	TGCAGCGTTTTGGGACAGGGGAATGAAAAACTGTTTTTT	CSVLGQGNEKLFF
TRBV25-1	few	NA	TRBJ1-2	TGTGCCAGCAGGAGGAACAGGGAGGGCTACACCTTC	CASRRNREGYTF
TRBV5-1	few	TRBD1	TRBJ2-1	TGCGCCAGCGGCGAGGACAGGCCTCCCTACAATGAGCAGTTCTTC	CASGEDRPPYNEQFF
TRBV27	few	TRBD2	TRBJ2-1	TGTGCCACCCAGCGGGGGGGCTACAATGAGCAGTTCTTC	CATQRGGYNEQFF
TRBV7-9	few	NA	TRBJ1-1	TGTGCCAGCAGCTACTGGTCGGGGGGCGGGACTGAAGCTTTCTTT	CASSYWSGGGTEAFF
TRBV15	NA	TRBD1	TRBJ2-6	TGTGCCACCAGCAGGTCGGACAGGGGCTCTGGGGCCAACGTCCTGACTTTC	CATSRSDRGSGANVLTF
TRBV5-8	few	TRBD2	TRBJ2-3	TGTGCCAGCAGTCTTGGACTAGCGGGGGGAACAGATACGCAGTATTTT	CASSLGLAGGTDTQYF
TRBV20-1	NA	NA	TRBJ1-4	TGCAGTGCTAACAGCGGTGGGAAACTGTTTTTT	CSANSGGKLFF
TRBV6-6	NA	TRBD1	TRBJ2-7	TGTGCCAGCAGGCCCCACCGGGACAGGGCCTACGAGCAGTACTTC	CASRPHRDRAYEQYF
TRBV7-9	few	NA	TRBJ2-6	TGTGCCAGCAGTTCCTTGGCGGGGTTCTCTGGGGCCAACGTCCTGACTTTC	CASSSLAGFSGANVLTF
TRBV6-5	few	TRBD2	TRBJ2-1	TGTGCCAGCAGTTACCGGGTAGCGGGGGGTGGTGAGCAGTTCTTC	CASSYRVAGGGEQFF
TRBV5-4	few	NA	TRBJ2-1	TGTGCCAGCAGCCCGGGCGGGCAGCCCAGGCTTTCCTACAATGAGCAGTTCTTC	CASSPGGQPRLSYNEQFF